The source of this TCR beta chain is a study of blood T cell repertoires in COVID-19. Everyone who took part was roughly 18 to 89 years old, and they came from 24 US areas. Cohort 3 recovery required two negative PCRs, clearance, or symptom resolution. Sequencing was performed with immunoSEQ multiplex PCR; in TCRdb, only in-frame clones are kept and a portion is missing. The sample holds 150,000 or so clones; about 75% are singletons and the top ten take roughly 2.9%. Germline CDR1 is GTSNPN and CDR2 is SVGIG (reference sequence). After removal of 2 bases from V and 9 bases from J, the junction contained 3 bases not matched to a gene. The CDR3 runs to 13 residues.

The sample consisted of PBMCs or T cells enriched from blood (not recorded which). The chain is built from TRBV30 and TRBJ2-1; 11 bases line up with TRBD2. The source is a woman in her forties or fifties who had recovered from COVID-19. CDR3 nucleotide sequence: TGTGCCTGGAGTACTAGCGGGAGCAGTGAGCAGTTCTTC. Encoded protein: CAWSTSGSSEQFF.